The 11 T cell receptor beta chains in this list originate from one sample, sequenced in a study of blood T cells in healthy people across ages. Using a J-beta primer mix together with a sample-barcoded 5' primer, a second PCR was run for about 6 to 11 cycles. One entry per CDR3 protein results from TCRdb running MiXCR on the 5' RACE reads. Altogether some 1.5 million distinct CDR3 sequences are present, approximately 28% being singletons, with the ten largest covering over 7%. Sequencing was done on a sample of blood. These receptors all come from a woman in her 30s in good health.

This clonotype showed up just once. A read error is possible here, since a much larger clone lies one base away. The chain uses TRBV24-1 and TRBJ2-5; a weak D match, TRBD2 (5 bases). V was trimmed by 5 bases and J by 11 bases, leaving 29 bases between them. Germline values: CDR1 KGHDR, CDR2 SFDVKD. This CDR3 comprises 17 residues. Written as DNA, the CDR3 is TGTGCCACCAGTGCCGCTGACGGGGTCGGCGATGACAATGAGCAGTACTTC. Translated, it gives CATSAADGVGDDNEQYF.

There are many counts of this clonotype. The CDR3 protein is CSADAGRTFTDTQYF. Written as DNA, the CDR3 is TGCAGTGCTGACGCGGGACGGACGTTCACAGATACGCAGTATTTT. The chain couples TRBV20-1 to TRBJ2-3; tentative D call: TRBD2 (6 bases). The germline gives CDR1 DFQATT, CDR2 SNEGSKA (reference sequence). Between the trimmed V and J ends, which lost 5 bases and 2 bases, there was a span of 17 bases. This CDR3 region has 15 residues.

The chain employs TRBV3-1 and TRBJ2-4, with 13 positions matching TRBD2. Trimming at V came to 3 bases and at J to 13 bases, leaving 12 bases not matched to a gene. Germline CDR1 and CDR2: LGHDT and YNNKEL (reference sequence). The CDR3 runs 16 residues. CDR3 sequence reads: CASSQGLAGYHNEQYF. The DNA of the CDR3 is TGTGCCAGCAGCCAGGGACTAGCGGGGTACCACAATGAGCAGTACTTC.

This clonotype was counted a few times. The chain links TRBV5-1 to TRBJ2-1; the match to TRBD2 covers 12 bases. V lost 2 bases, J lost 0 bases, and 12 bases stayed unmatched. The length of the CDR3 is 20 residues. CDR1 is SGHRS and CDR2 is YFSETQ in the germline V gene. The CDR3 reads CASSFSFVTSGGSSYNEQFF. The CDR3 coding sequence is TGCGCCAGCAGCTTTTCGTTCGTGACTAGCGGGGGAAGCTCCTACAATGAGCAGTTCTTC.

This clonotype was counted many times. The chain couples TRBV5-5 to TRBJ2-1, with 9 bases matching TRBD1. From germline, CDR1 is SGHKS and CDR2 YYEKEE (reference sequence). V dropped 2 bases and J dropped 7; count of bases not matched to a gene: 7. This CDR3 has 15 amino acids. The CDR3, as DNA: TGTGCCAGCAGCTTTGGGACAGGGAGTTGGAATGAGCAGTTCTTC. It specifies CASSFGTGSWNEQFF.

This clonotype was counted between two and nine times. This chain connects TRBV28 to TRBJ1-5; 7 bases are a match to TRBD1. CDR1 is MDHEN, CDR2 SYDVKM, per germline. This CDR3 contains 13 residues. J gave up 6 bases and V 7 bases, and 6 bases lay outside the gene matches. CDR3 DNA: TGTGCCAGCAACACCGACAGGGTTCAGCCCCAGCATTTT. Translation gives CASNTDRVQPQHF. Full variable domain (outside the CDR3, taken from reference TRBV28 and TRBJ1-5): DVKVTQSSRYLVKRTGEKVFLECVQDMDHENMFWYRQDPGLGLRLIYFSYDVKMKEKGDIPEGYSVSREKKERFSLILESASTNQTSMYLCASNTDRVQPQHFGDGTRLSIL.

The rearrangement links TRBV2 to TRBJ1-4; the D gene is possibly TRBD1 (5 bases). V was pared by 6 bases and J by 7 bases, with 18 bases between. The CDR3 spans 15 residues. From germline, CDR1 is SNHLY and CDR2 FYNNEI. For the CDR3, the DNA is TGTGCCAGCAGCCTAAGGGAATCGAGGGGTGAAAAACTGTTTTTT. Its translation: CASSLRESRGEKLFF.

This clonotype was seen only a few times. Germline is not matched at one junction end, which may reflect a read error. This chain uses TRBV4-1 with TRBJ1-5; D is unclear. The CDR3 covers 15 residues. Germline CDR1 is MGHRA and CDR2 is YSYEKL. The DNA for the CDR3 is TGCGCCAGCGGCCAAGATGTTATCACCAGACAGCCCCAGCATTTT. Residues: CASGQDVITRQPQHF.

This clonotype was seen many times. The chain combines TRBV4-2 with TRBJ2-3; 10 bases match TRBD2. The germline gives CDR1 LGHNA, CDR2 YNFKEQ. This CDR3 comprises 18 residues. The V segment lost 0 bases and the J segment 0 bases; nucleotides outside the gene matches: 6. The CDR3 spells CASSQEMVLAGSTDTQYF. The CDR3, as DNA: TGTGCCAGCAGCCAAGAGATGGTACTAGCGGGAAGCACAGATACGCAGTATTTT.

V and J are TRBV20-1 and TRBJ1-4, with D unresolved. The CDR3 covers 14 residues. V lost 5 bases, J lost 0 bases, and 10 bases lay in between. Germline-derived CDR1 and CDR2 are DFQATT and SNEGSKA (reference sequence). CDR3 bases: TGCAGTGCTGGCCGGGGAGCAACTAATGAAAAACTGTTTTTT. Amino acids: CSAGRGATNEKLFF.

The chain combines TRBV5-1 with TRBJ2-3, with 9 bases aligning to TRBD1. V shed 0 bases, J shed 1 base, and the junction held 6 bases outside the gene matches. The germline gives CDR1 SGHRS, CDR2 YFSETQ. The CDR3 is 17 residues long. The DNA of the CDR3 is TGCGCCAGCAGCTTGGGCCGGACAGGGGACGGCACAGATACGCAGTATTTT. This codes for CASSLGRTGDGTDTQYF.